The 19 T cell receptor beta chains below come from one sample, sequenced in a study of T cell responses to AZD1222 COVID-19 vaccine. Assay: immunoSEQ multiplex PCR; the TCRdb copy retains only in-frame clones and omits some. The sample contains about 120,000 clones, approximately 90% of which appear only once. The sample here was peripheral blood, taken on day 0 of AZD1222 vaccination. The receptors shown here come from an adult in good health.

The chain joins TRBV5-1 to TRBJ2-7; tentative D call: TRBD1 (6 bases). V dropped 8 bases and J dropped 1 base, with 10 bases sitting between them. The CDR3 runs to 12 residues. Germline V gene sequence: CDR1 SGHRS, CDR2 YFSETQ. The CDR3 sequence is CASRQDSYEQYF. In DNA form, the CDR3 reads TGCGCCAGTAGACAGGATTCCTACGAGCAGTACTTC.

A single count supports this clone. The chain has TRBV28 and TRBJ1-2, with 8 bases fitting TRBD1. The CDR3 sequence is 13 residues long. The V gene end was trimmed by 10 bases and the J gene end by 3 bases; junction bases not matched to a gene: 7. Germline V gene data show CDR1 as MDHEN and CDR2 as SYDVKM. CDR3 residues: CAITRQGYYGYTF. The CDR3 region has the DNA TGTGCCATTACGAGACAGGGGTACTATGGCTACACCTTC.

The chain joins TRBV6-6 to TRBJ1-6; 10 bases align to TRBD1. Trimming at V came to 0 bases and at J to 11 bases, leaving 4 bases not matched to a gene. CDR1 and CDR2 (germline): MNHNY, SVGAGI (reference sequence). There are 15 residues in the CDR3. CDR3 residues: CASSYSGTGETPLHF. The CDR3, as DNA: TGTGCCAGCAGTTACTCAGGGACAGGGGAGACACCCCTCCACTTT.

This chain connects TRBV9 to TRBJ2-5; 9 bases are shared with TRBD2. The CDR3 runs to 18 residues. CDR1 is SGDLS, CDR2 YYNGEE, per germline. V was clipped by 0 bases and J by 1 base; unmatched bases: 10. CDR3 loop: CASSVASAGGVGQETQYF. The CDR3 DNA reads as TGTGCCAGCAGCGTAGCCTCTGCGGGAGGGGTAGGCCAAGAGACCCAGTACTTC.

This chain connects TRBV19 to TRBJ1-6, with D uncertain. The V gene lost 1 base and the J gene lost 8 bases, with 12 bases spanning the gap. Germline V lookup: CDR1 LNHDA, CDR2 SQIVND (reference sequence). CDR3 length: 15 residues. CDR3 nucleotides: TGTGCCAGTAGTATAGCCTCCGACATGGATTCACCCCTCCACTTT. Its protein product is CASSIASDMDSPLHF.

J is TRBJ2-1 and V is TRBV19; D ambiguous. The germline V gene encodes CDR1 LNHDA and CDR2 SQIVND (reference sequence). V was pared by 3 bases and J by 5 bases, with 11 bases between. The CDR3 runs 14 residues. The CDR3 reads CASSIDPVNNEQFF. The CDR3, as DNA: TGTGCCAGTAGTATTGACCCCGTCAACAATGAGCAGTTCTTC. The whole variable domain, remainder taken from reference TRBV19 and TRBJ2-1, is DGGITQSPKYLFRKEGQNVTLSCEQNLNHDAMYWYRQDPGQGLRLIYYSQIVNDFQKGDIAEGYSVSREKKESFPLTVTSAQKNPTAFYLCASSIDPVNNEQFFGPGTRLTVL.

The CDR3 protein is CASSLAETQYF. The DNA for the CDR3 is TGCGCCAGCAGCTTGGCCGAGACCCAGTACTTC. The rearrangement joins TRBV5-1 to TRBJ2-5; no definite D call. Germline V gives CDR1 SGHRS, CDR2 YFSETQ. The CDR3 has 11 residues. Trimming took off 0 bases at V and 5 bases at J, with 2 bases between the two ends.

The V gene is TRBV7-3, the J gene TRBJ1-5; unclear D gene. CDR3 size: 11 residues. V was pared by 2 bases and J by 7 bases, with 3 bases between. In germline, CDR1 is SGHTA, CDR2 FQGTGA. CDR3 sequence: CASSLGQPQHF. Written as DNA, the CDR3 is TGTGCCAGCAGCTTAGGGCAGCCCCAGCATTTT.

V gene TRBV30 combines with J gene TRBJ2-2; possibly TRBD1 for D (6 bases). The CDR3 runs to 13 residues. Deletions cut 2 bases from V and 5 bases from J, with 9 bases between. Germline CDR1 GTSNPN, CDR2 SVGIG (reference sequence). The CDR3 nucleotides read TGTGCCTGGAGTCACAGGGCAACCGGGGAGCTGTTTTTT. This encodes CAWSHRATGELFF.

The chain is built from TRBV23-1 and TRBJ2-7; the D is unclear. TRBV23-1 is given ORF status, its function remaining uncertain. The CDR3 is 13 amino acids. Trimming pared 10 bases from V and 6 bases from J, leaving 19 bases between. CDR3 nucleotides: TGCGCCATGGTGGATGGACCATGCCCCGAGCAGTACTTC. It translates to CAMVDGPCPEQYF.

The chain employs TRBV19 and TRBJ1-1; 7 nucleotides match TRBD1. The germline CDR1 and CDR2 sequences are LNHDA and SQIVND (reference sequence). This CDR3 has 15 residues. The V segment lost 3 bases and the J segment 1 base; nucleotides outside the gene matches: 5. The CDR3 region is CASSIGGTANTEAFF. The CDR3 DNA reads as TGTGCCAGTAGTATCGGGGGGACAGCGAACACTGAAGCTTTCTTT. Variable domain in full (rest from reference TRBV19 and TRBJ1-1): DGGITQSPKYLFRKEGQNVTLSCEQNLNHDAMYWYRQDPGQGLRLIYYSQIVNDFQKGDIAEGYSVSREKKESFPLTVTSAQKNPTAFYLCASSIGGTANTEAFFGQGTRLTVV.

This chain joins TRBV24-1 and TRBJ2-5; TRBD2 is a possible D gene (5 bases). CDR1 and CDR2 from the germline V gene are KGHDR and SFDVKD. Between the trimmed V and J ends, which lost 4 bases and 2 bases, there was a span of 13 bases. The CDR3 runs 15 residues. This CDR3 is CATSDLFGLQETQYF. The CDR3 DNA reads TGTGCCACCAGTGACCTTTTTGGACTGCAAGAGACCCAGTACTTC.

CDR3 amino acids: CASSRDSGGSEQYF. The CDR3, as DNA: TGTGCCAGCAGCCGGGACTCGGGGGGAAGCGAGCAGTACTTC. The chain carries TRBV3-1 (or the pseudogene TRBV3-2) and TRBJ2-7; 7 positions agree with TRBD2. The CDR3 length is 14 residues. The V gene end was trimmed by 4 bases and the J gene end by 6 bases; junction bases not matched to a gene: 9. Germline CDR1 LGHDT, CDR2 YNNKEL (reference sequence).

The rearrangement joins TRBV2 to TRBJ1-5; TRBD1 might be the D (6 bases). Trimming cost V 4 bases and J 4 bases, with 20 bases left between them. The CDR3 runs 17 residues. Germline lookup yields CDR1 SNHLY and CDR2 FYNNEI. CDR3 sequence reads: CASSGDMTVGVNQPQHF. The CDR3 nucleotides are TGTGCCAGCAGTGGGGACATGACAGTTGGCGTAAATCAGCCCCAGCATTTT. Based on the CDR3 plus reference TRBV2 and TRBJ1-5, the full variable domain is EPEVTQTPSHQVTQMGQEVILRCVPISNHLYFYWYRQILGQKVEFLVSFYNNEISEKSEIFDDQFSVERPDGSNFTLKIRSTKLEDSAMYFCASSGDMTVGVNQPQHFGDGTRLSIL.

This clone was detected once. The rearrangement uses TRBV6-5 and TRBJ1-5, with TRBD1 matching 8 bases. The ends lost 2 bases at V and 4 bases at J; junction bases unmatched: 4. Germline assignment: CDR1 MNHEY and CDR2 SVGAGI. The length of the CDR3 is 15 residues. The CDR3 protein is CASSYRDRSNQPQHF. The CDR3 DNA is TGTGCCAGCAGTTACCGGGACAGGTCAAATCAGCCCCAGCATTTT.

The V gene is TRBV1, the J gene TRBJ2-1; TRBD1, the table's D call, lacks a check against the DNA. TRBV1 is flagged as a pseudogene. There are 11 residues in the CDR3. CDR3 sequence: CTSSLQGEQFF. CDR3 DNA: TGCACCAGCAGCCTTCAGGGGGAGCAGTTCTTC.

The V and J genes are TRBV19 and TRBJ1-5; D is unresolved. Trimming stripped 3 bases from V and 3 bases from J, with 9 bases between. Germline loops: CDR1 LNHDA, CDR2 SQIVND (reference sequence). The CDR3 covers 14 residues. Here the CDR3 DNA reads TGTGCCAGTAGTATTGCGGGGTTCAATCAGCCCCAGCATTTT. Protein: CASSIAGFNQPQHF.

The J gene is TRBJ2-7, the V gene TRBV18, with D possibly TRBD2 on 5 matching bases. V was pared by 5 bases and J by 4 bases, with 12 bases between. CDR1 is KGHSH, CDR2 LQKENI, per germline. The CDR3 extends over 13 amino acids. The CDR3 here is CASSVTSTYEQYF. The CDR3 DNA follows: TGTGCCAGCTCAGTTACTAGTACTTACGAGCAGTACTTC.

This rearrangement joins TRBV9 to TRBJ2-7, with 9 bases fitting TRBD2. V lost 4 bases, J lost 4 bases, and 9 bases stayed unmatched. This CDR3 has 15 residues. Germline V lookup: CDR1 SGDLS, CDR2 YYNGEE. In DNA form, the CDR3 reads TGTGCCAGCAGCCCCCGGCTAGCGGGAATTTACGAGCAGTACTTC. Encoded protein: CASSPRLAGIYEQYF.